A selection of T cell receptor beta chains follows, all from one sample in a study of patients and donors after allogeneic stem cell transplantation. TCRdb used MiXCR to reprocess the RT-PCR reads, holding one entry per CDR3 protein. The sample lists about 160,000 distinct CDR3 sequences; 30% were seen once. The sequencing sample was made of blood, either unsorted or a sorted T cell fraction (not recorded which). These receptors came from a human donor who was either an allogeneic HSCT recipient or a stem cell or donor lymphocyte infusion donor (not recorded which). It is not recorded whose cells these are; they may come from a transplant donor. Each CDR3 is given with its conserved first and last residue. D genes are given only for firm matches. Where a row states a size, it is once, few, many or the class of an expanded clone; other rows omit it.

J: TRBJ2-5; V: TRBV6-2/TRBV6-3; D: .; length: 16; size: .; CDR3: CASRSHPTYPKQTQYF; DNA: TGTGCCAGCAGATCCCATCCGACTTACCCCAAACAGACCCAGTACTTC
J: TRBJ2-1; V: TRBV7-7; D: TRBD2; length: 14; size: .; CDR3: CASSTAGAYNEQFF; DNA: TGTGCTAGCAGCACCGCGGGGGCCTACAATGAGCAGTTCTTC
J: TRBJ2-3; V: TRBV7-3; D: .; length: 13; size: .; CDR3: CASSSRVGDTQYF; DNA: TGTGCCAGCAGCTCCCGCGTGGGGGATACGCAGTATTTT
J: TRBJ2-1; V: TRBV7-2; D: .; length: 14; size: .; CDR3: CASSFTRGNDEQFF; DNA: TGTGCCAGCAGCTTCACAAGGGGGAACGATGAGCAGTTCTTC
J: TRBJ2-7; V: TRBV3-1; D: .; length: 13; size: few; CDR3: CASSQGAPYEQYF; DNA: TGTGCCAGCAGCCAAGGGGCTCCATACGAGCAGTACTTC
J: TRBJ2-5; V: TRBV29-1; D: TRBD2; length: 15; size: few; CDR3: CSVEGTSGIQETQYF; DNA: TGCAGCGTTGAAGGGACTAGCGGAATACAAGAGACCCAGTACTTC
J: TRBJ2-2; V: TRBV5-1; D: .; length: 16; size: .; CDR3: CASSFFRDSNTGELFF; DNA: TGCGCCAGCAGCTTTTTTCGGGACTCCAACACCGGGGAGCTGTTTTTT
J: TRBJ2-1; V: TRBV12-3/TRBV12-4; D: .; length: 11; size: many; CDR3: CASSFYNEQFF; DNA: TGTGCCAGCAGTTTCTACAATGAGCAGTTCTTC
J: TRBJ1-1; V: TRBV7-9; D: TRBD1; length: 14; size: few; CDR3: CASSPQGAPPEAFF; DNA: TGTGCCAGCAGCCCACAGGGGGCGCCGCCTGAAGCTTTCTTT
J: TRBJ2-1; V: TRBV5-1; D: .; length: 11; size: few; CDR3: CASSFDNEQFF; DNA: TGCGCCAGCAGCTTCGACAATGAGCAGTTCTTC
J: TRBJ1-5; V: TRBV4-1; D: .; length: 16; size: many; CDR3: CASSQVLGGSNQPQHF; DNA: TGCGCCAGCAGCCAAGTATTAGGCGGTAGCAATCAGCCCCAGCATTTT
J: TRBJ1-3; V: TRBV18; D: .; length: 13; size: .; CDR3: CASSPSAGNTIYF; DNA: TGTGCCAGCTCACCATCTGCTGGAAACACCATATATTTT
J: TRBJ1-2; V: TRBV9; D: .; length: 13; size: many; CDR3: CASSVVGDYGYTF; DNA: TGTGCCAGCAGCGTAGTAGGAGACTATGGCTACACCTTC
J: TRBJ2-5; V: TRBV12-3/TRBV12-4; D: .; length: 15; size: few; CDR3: CASSSLMGVQETQYF; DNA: TGTGCCAGCTCTTCCCTGATGGGGGTCCAAGAGACCCAGTACTTC
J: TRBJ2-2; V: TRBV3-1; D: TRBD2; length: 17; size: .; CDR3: CASSPGTKETNTGELFF; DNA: TGTGCCAGCAGCCCGGGGACTAAAGAGACGAACACCGGGGAGCTGTTTTTT
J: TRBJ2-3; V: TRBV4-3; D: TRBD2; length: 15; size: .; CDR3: CASSQLAESTDTQYF; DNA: TGCGCCAGCAGCCAACTAGCGGAGAGCACAGATACGCAGTATTTT
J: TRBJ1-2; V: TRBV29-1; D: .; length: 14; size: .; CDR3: CSVDGRGPDYGYTF; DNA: TGCAGCGTTGATGGAAGGGGACCGGACTATGGCTACACCTTC
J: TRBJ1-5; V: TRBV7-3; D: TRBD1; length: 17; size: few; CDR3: CASSSTGFIKRNQPQHF; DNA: TGTGCCAGCAGCTCGACAGGGTTTATCAAGAGAAATCAGCCCCAGCATTTT
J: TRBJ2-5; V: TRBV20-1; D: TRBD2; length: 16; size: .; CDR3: CSATRTSGRNQETQYF; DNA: TGCAGTGCTACTCGGACTAGCGGGAGGAACCAAGAGACCCAGTACTTC
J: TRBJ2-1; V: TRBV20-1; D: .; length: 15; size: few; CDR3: CSARDSGVRYNEQFF; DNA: TGCAGTGCTAGGGATTCGGGAGTCCGATACAATGAGCAGTTCTTC
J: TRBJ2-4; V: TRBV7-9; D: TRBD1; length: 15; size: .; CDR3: CASSRPRDRKNIQYF; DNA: TGTGCCAGCAGCCGCCCCCGGGACAGGAAAAACATTCAGTACTTC
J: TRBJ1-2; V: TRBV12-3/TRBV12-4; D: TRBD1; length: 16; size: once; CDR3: CASSFSPGQGPLGYTF; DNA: TGTGCCAGCAGTTTTTCTCCGGGACAGGGGCCTTTAGGCTACACCTTC
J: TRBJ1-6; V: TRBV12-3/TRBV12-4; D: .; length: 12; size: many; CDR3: CASSFLEAPLHF; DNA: TGTGCCAGCAGTTTTCTGGAGGCACCCCTCCACTTT
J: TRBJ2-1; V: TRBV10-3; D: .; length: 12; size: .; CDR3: CAISGTANEQFF; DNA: TGTGCCATCAGTGGGACAGCCAATGAGCAGTTCTTC
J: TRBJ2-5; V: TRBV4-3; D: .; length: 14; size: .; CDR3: CASSQAGTQETQYF; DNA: TGCGCCAGCAGCCAGGCCGGGACCCAAGAGACCCAGTACTTC
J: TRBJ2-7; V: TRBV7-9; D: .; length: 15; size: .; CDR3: CASSLVLYSVAEQYF; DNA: TGTGCCAGCAGCTTAGTTTTGTACTCAGTAGCAGAGCAGTACTTC
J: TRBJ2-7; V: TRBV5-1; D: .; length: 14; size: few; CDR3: CASSFRDKTYEQYF; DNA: TGCGCCAGCAGCTTCCGGGACAAGACCTACGAGCAGTACTTC
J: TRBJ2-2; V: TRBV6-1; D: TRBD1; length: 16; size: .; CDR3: CASSDPLTGWTGELFF; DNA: TGTGCCAGCAGTGATCCCCTGACAGGGTGGACCGGGGAGCTGTTTTTT
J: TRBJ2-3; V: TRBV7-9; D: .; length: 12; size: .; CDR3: CASTETPGLPYF; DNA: TGTGCCAGCACAGAGACCCCAGGCCTTCCGTATTTT
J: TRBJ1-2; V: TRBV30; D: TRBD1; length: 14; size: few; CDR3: CAWSLAGGDYGYTF; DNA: TGTGCCTGGAGTTTGGCAGGGGGGGACTATGGCTACACCTTC
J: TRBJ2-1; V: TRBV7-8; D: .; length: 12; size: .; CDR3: CASSRNIGEQFF; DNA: TGTGCCAGCAGCCGTAACATAGGTGAGCAGTTCTTC
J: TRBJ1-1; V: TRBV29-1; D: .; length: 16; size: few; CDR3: CSAEGMVRGIGTEAFF; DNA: TGCAGCGCTGAAGGTATGGTTCGGGGGATTGGGACTGAAGCTTTCTTT
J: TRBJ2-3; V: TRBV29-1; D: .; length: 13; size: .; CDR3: CSVGRALTDTQYF; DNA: TGCAGCGTTGGCCGGGCCCTCACAGATACGCAGTATTTT
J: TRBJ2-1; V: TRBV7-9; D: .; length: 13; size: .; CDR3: CASSLALNNEQFF; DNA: TGTGCCAGCAGCTTAGCTCTAAACAATGAGCAGTTCTTC
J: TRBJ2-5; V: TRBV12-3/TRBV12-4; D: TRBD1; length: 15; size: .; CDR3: CASSPWKGGRETQYF; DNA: TGTGCCAGCAGTCCTTGGAAAGGGGGCCGAGAGACCCAGTACTTC
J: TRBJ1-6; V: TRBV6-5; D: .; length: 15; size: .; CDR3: CASRPLSTRGSPLHF; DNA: TGTGCCAGTCGACCGCTCTCCACTCGGGGTTCACCCCTCCACTTT
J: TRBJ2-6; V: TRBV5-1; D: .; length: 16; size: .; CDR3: CASGRTTTSGANVLTF; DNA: TGCGCCAGCGGGAGGACAACCACCTCTGGGGCCAACGTCCTGACTTTC
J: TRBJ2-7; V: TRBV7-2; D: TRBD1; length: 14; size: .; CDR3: CASSDRTGPYEQYF; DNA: TGTGCCAGCAGCGATCGGACAGGGCCCTACGAGCAGTACTTC
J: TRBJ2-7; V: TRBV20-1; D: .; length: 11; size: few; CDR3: CSAQPLFEQYF; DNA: TGCAGTGCTCAGCCCCTTTTCGAGCAGTACTTC
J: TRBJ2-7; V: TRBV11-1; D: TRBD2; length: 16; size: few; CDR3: CASSLRRAGSSYEQYF; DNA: TGTGCCAGCAGCTTACGGCGAGCGGGATCCTCCTACGAGCAGTACTTC
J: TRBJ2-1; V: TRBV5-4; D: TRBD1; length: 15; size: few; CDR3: CASSQTGSAYNEQFF; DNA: TGTGCCAGCAGCCAGACAGGGTCGGCCTACAATGAGCAGTTCTTC
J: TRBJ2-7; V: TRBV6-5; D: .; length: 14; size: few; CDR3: CASSYWGADYEQYF; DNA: TGTGCCAGCAGTTACTGGGGGGCGGACTACGAGCAGTACTTC
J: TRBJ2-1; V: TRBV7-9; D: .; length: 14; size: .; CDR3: CASSLEQLYNEQFF; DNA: TGTGCCAGCAGCTTAGAACAGCTATACAATGAGCAGTTCTTC
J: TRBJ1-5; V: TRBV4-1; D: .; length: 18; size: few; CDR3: CASSQITGYQTSNQPQHF; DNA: TGCGCCAGCAGCCAAATCACGGGCTACCAAACCAGCAATCAGCCCCAGCATTTT
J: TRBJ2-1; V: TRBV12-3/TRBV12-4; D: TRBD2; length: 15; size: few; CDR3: CASSPLAGGNNEQFF; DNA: TGTGCCAGCAGTCCTCTAGCGGGGGGGAACAATGAGCAGTTCTTC
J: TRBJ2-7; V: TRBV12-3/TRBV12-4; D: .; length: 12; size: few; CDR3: CASSLSPLEQYF; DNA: TGTGCCAGCAGTTTGTCGCCTCTCGAGCAGTACTTC
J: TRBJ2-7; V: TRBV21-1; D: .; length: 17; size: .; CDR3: CANTGGPFSLSPYEQYF; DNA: TGTGCCAACACGGGAGGGCCTTTCTCTTTGTCGCCCTACGAGCAGTACTTC
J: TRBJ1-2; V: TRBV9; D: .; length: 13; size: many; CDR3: CASSPREGYGYTF; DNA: TGTGCCAGCAGCCCTCGCGAGGGTTATGGCTACACCTTC
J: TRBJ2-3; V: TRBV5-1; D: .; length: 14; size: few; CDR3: CASSQSSGTDTQYF; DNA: TGCGCCAGCAGCCAGAGTAGCGGCACAGATACGCAGTATTTT
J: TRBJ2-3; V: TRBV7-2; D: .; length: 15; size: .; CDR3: CASDLWGGSTDTQYF; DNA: TGTGCCAGCGACCTCTGGGGCGGGAGCACAGATACGCAGTATTTT
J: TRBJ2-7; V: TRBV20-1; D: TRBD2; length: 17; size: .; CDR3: CSARDKKGSGGSYEQYF; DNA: TGCAGTGCTAGAGATAAGAAAGGGAGCGGGGGGTCCTACGAGCAGTACTTC
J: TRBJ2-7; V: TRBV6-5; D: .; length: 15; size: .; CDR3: CASSYVTGALYEQYF; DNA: TGTGCCAGCAGTTACGTAACGGGAGCCCTGTACGAGCAGTACTTC
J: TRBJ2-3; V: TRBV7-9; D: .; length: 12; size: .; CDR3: CASSSPADTQYF; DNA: TGTGCCAGCAGCTCGCCCGCGGATACGCAGTATTTT
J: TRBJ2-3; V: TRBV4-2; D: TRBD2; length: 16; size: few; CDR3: CASSQEGLAGGDTQYF; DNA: TGTGCCAGCAGCCAAGAGGGGCTAGCGGGAGGTGATACGCAGTATTTT
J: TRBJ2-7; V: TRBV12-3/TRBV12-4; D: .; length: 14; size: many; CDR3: CASSLEQLSYEQYF; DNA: TGTGCCAGCAGTTTGGAACAGCTCTCTTACGAGCAGTACTTC